The rows below give T cell receptor beta chains drawn from one sample of a study of T cells after yellow fever vaccination. TCRdb re-derived calls from the 5' RACE reads in MiXCR, one entry per CDR3 protein. The sample carries about 26,000 distinct CDR3 sequences, roughly 4.5% recorded once. Source: PBMCs, either bulk or a sorted T-cell subset (CD4+, CD8+, memory, or dextramer-sorted; not recorded which), taken on the day of the yellow fever booster vaccination. These receptors originate from a man aged 18 to 30 who received the YFV17D yellow fever vaccine. CDR3s leave out the opening cysteine and the closing phenylalanine or tryptophan.

v_call	j_call	cdr3_aa
TRBV5-6	TRBJ2-4	ASSPQGMAKNIQY
TRBV20-1	TRBJ2-2	SARDPSGGHTGELF
TRBV3-2	TRBJ2-7	ASSHRTENYEQY
TRBV28	TRBJ1-1	ASRPTGANAEAF
TRBV7-9	TRBJ2-6	ASADSSGANVLT
TRBV5-6	TRBJ2-5	ASSNALAGGEETQY
TRBV20-1	TRBJ2-7	SARVPGSIPYEQY
TRBV7-2	TRBJ2-7	ASSPSRGVYEQY
TRBV15	TRBJ1-6	ATSRDRGQGGNSPLH
TRBV6-1	TRBJ2-5	ASSGRRGGRKTQY
TRBV29-1	TRBJ2-1	SVHTGGPQQF
TRBV30	TRBJ1-1	AWSVKHRVIDTEAF
TRBV6-5	TRBJ1-1	ASSYSYVTAAEAF
TRBV5-1	TRBJ2-1	ASSPLGQGVERF
TRBV29-1	TRBJ1-1	SSTPGTVYTEAF
TRBV4-3	TRBJ2-5	ASSQGPGSGGQETQY
TRBV5-1	TRBJ2-3	ASSPSGGAGTDTQY
TRBV4-3	TRBJ2-3	ASSQGQGSNTQY
TRBV5-1	TRBJ2-2	ASSPTPSGTGELF
TRBV7-2	TRBJ2-1	ASSVTSGGYEQF
TRBV20-1	TRBJ1-2	SAMGGGNYGYT
TRBV19	TRBJ2-1	ASSLRGPQHSYNEQF
TRBV7-9	TRBJ2-1	ASSPLRIGSYNEQF
TRBV27	TRBJ2-5	ASSLSETQETQY
TRBV4-2	TRBJ2-5	ASSQRVSEETQY
TRBV12-3/TRBV12-4	TRBJ1-5	ASSPTTGPNQPQH
TRBV5-1	TRBJ2-3	ASNGGWDTDTQY
TRBV23-1	TRBJ2-3	ASSQSFGPGDTQY
TRBV5-4	TRBJ2-3	ASSAATSGGSTDTQY
TRBV7-9	TRBJ1-6	ASSLLGPLH
TRBV11-2	TRBJ2-1	ASSPPGGSYNEQF
TRBV3-1	TRBJ2-2	ASSQARAAGELF
TRBV20-1	TRBJ2-2	SAQSGGGSTGELF
TRBV29-1	TRBJ1-2	SVEGPGGAYT
TRBV7-2	TRBJ2-1	ASSFYNEQF
TRBV9	TRBJ1-1	ASSVVGVNTEAF
TRBV6-5	TRBJ1-5	ASSSTGPRQPQH
TRBV6-2/TRBV6-3	TRBJ2-5	ASSLPGAAQETQY
TRBV27	TRBJ2-1	ASSLWGGRSSYNEQF
TRBV18	TRBJ1-3	ASSRDADSGNTIY
TRBV4-1	TRBJ2-5	ASSRVWGVRGTQY
TRBV5-6	TRBJ1-1	ASSLKFYRVDTEAF
TRBV5-1	TRBJ2-1	ASIPNAGINEQF
TRBV9	TRBJ1-6	ASSVAYRETSPLH
TRBV7-2	TRBJ2-7	ASSLAALSYEQY
TRBV7-8	TRBJ1-6	ASSLTGDNSPLH
TRBV11-2	TRBJ2-7	ASSSPQGATWSYEQY